What follows is one T cell receptor (beta chain) and its context. The CDR3 extends over 16 amino acids. CDR1 is SGHTA and CDR2 is FQGNSA in the germline V gene. V gave up 5 bases and J gave up 3 bases; unmatched junction bases: 13. This specimen comes from a study of blood T cell repertoires in COVID-19. Overall study: Material from acute and convalescent COVID-19 was sourced from the United States, Italy and Spain.

Measured with immunoSEQ multiplex PCR; TCRdb has only the in-frame clones, and not every one. The data show a few hundred thousand clones, just under 90% seen once. Everyone who took part was roughly 18 to 89 years old, and they came from fewer than 25 US areas. The chain recombines TRBV7-2 with TRBJ2-7, with TRBD2 matching over 7 bases. Sequenced: PBMCs or T cells enriched from blood (not recorded which). The clonotype originates from a woman aged 25 to 39 who had recovered from COVID-19. The CDR3: CASSRGSLGGDYEQYF. CDR3 nucleotide sequence: TGTGCCAGCAGCAGAGGAAGTCTGGGGGGGGACTACGAGCAGTACTTC.